Below are 23 T cell receptor beta chains sequenced from a single sample in a study of cytomegalovirus exposure and HLA in healthy donors. Amplification used 60 Vbeta primers and 13 Jbeta primers. Here immunoSEQ multiplex PCR was the method, and the copy in TCRdb shows in-frame clones only, minus some. The data contain some 140,000 clones, around 72% of them seen just once; the ten biggest clones take up 3.5% to 5%. The sequencing sample was made of PBMCs. These receptors were collected from a man aged 18 to 30 in good health and CMV-seropositive.

V gene TRBV19 combines with J gene TRBJ2-6, with D perhaps TRBD2 (5 bases). The germline V gene has CDR1 LNHDA and CDR2 SQIVND (reference sequence). The CDR3 totals 15 residues. V dropped 7 bases and J dropped 2 bases, with 12 bases sitting between them. The CDR3 reads CASMYGDTGANVLTF. The CDR3 DNA reads as TGTGCCAGTATGTACGGGGATACTGGGGCCAACGTCCTGACTTTC.

The rearrangement joins TRBV6-1 to TRBJ1-5; D ambiguous. Germline V gene sequence: CDR1 MNHNS, CDR2 SASEGT. There are 15 residues in the CDR3. Trimming took 4 bases from V and 0 from J, leaving 10 bases between them. The CDR3 DNA reads as TGTGCCAGCAGTGTAACAGCCCTTAGCAATCAGCCCCAGCATTTT. This translates into CASSVTALSNQPQHF.

Note on this clone: Germline and junction disagree at one end, which may indicate a read error. V is TRBV30 and J is TRBJ2-1; a weak D match, TRBD1 (5 bases). Germline CDR1 reads GTSNPN; CDR2 reads SVGIG (reference sequence). This CDR3 region has 14 residues. In nucleotides, the CDR3 is TGTGCCTGGGACCGAACAAGGACAAGCCCTAAGTGGGTCTTC. This translates into CAWDRTRTSPKWVF.

The chain joins TRBV28 to TRBJ1-1, with D hard to call. V dropped 7 bases and J dropped 5 bases, with 14 bases sitting between them. The CDR3 spans 13 residues. Per germline, CDR1 MDHEN and CDR2 SYDVKM. The CDR3 DNA reads TGTGCCAGCAAAGAGGGCAGTGGGACTGAAGCTTTCTTT. Amino acid sequence: CASKEGSGTEAFF. Together with reference TRBV28 and TRBJ1-1, the CDR3 gives the full variable domain: DVKVTQSSRYLVKRTGEKVFLECVQDMDHENMFWYRQDPGLGLRLIYFSYDVKMKEKGDIPEGYSVSREKKERFSLILESASTNQTSMYLCASKEGSGTEAFFGQGTRLTVV.

This chain joins TRBV23-1 and TRBJ1-3; TRBD1 aligns across 7 bases. TRBV23-1 is recorded as an ORF, its role being uncertain. The CDR3 is 16 amino acids. Germline trimming cut 3 bases from V and 4 bases from J; bases unmatched to any gene: 9. CDR3 loop: CASSQPSRGQGNTIYF. The DNA of the CDR3 is TGCGCCAGCAGTCAGCCCTCCAGGGGACAGGGAAACACCATATATTTT.

This chain joins TRBV10-3 and TRBJ1-6; no firm D call. This CDR3 contains 15 residues. Germline V gene sequence: CDR1 ENHRY, CDR2 SYGVKD. V was cut by 0 bases and J by 10 bases, with 13 bases left in between. The CDR3 DNA sequence: TGTGCCATCAGTGAGTCGGCAGGTCCGGAATCACCCCTCCACTTT. Amino acids: CAISESAGPESPLHF.

The rearrangement links TRBV12-2 to TRBJ2-7; TRBD2 is taken as the D call from the table, unchecked against the DNA. TRBV12-2 is labeled a pseudogene. The CDR3 runs to 14 residues. The CDR3: CASRLGAGPYEQYF. The CDR3 DNA follows: TGTGCAAGTCGCTTAGGGGCGGGACCCTACGAGCAGTACTTC.

The chain employs TRBV5-1 and TRBJ1-4; 9 bases align to TRBD1. The V and J ends lost 0 bases and 8 bases, in that order; junction bases with no gene match: 11. The CDR3 is made up of 17 amino acids. Germline V gene sequence: CDR1 SGHRS, CDR2 YFSETQ. The DNA of the CDR3 is TGCGCCAGCAGCTTGGACCCTTCGGGACAGGGAGACGAAAAACTGTTTTTT. It specifies CASSLDPSGQGDEKLFF.

The chain is built from TRBV15 and TRBJ1-4; D remains unclear. This CDR3 has 13 amino acids. The ends were cut back, 3 bases at V and 6 bases at J, with 8 bases in the middle. The germline CDR1 and CDR2 sequences are LNHNV and YYDKDF (reference sequence). Here the CDR3 reads CATSRAADEKLFF. In DNA, the CDR3 is TGTGCCACCAGCAGGGCGGCGGATGAAAAACTGTTTTTT.

This rearrangement joins TRBV5-5 to TRBJ1-1, with D unclear. Trimming pared 1 base from V and 1 base from J, leaving 5 bases between. The length of the CDR3 is 13 residues. Germline V lookup: CDR1 SGHKS, CDR2 YYEKEE (reference sequence). In DNA, the CDR3 is TGTGCCAGCAGCTTGATACAGAACACTGAAGCTTTCTTT. This gives the protein CASSLIQNTEAFF. The full variable domain, in which reference TRBV5-5 and TRBJ1-1 provide the parts outside the CDR3, is DAGVTQSPTHLIKTRGQQVTLRCSPISGHKSVSWYQQVLGQGPQFIFQYYEKEERGRGNFPDRFSARQFPNYSSELNVNALLLGDSALYLCASSLIQNTEAFFGQGTRLTVV.

This clone is a singleton in its sample. The chain is built from TRBV28 and TRBJ1-2; possible D gene TRBD1, 5 bases. CDR1 and CDR2 from the germline V gene are MDHEN and SYDVKM. V dropped 4 bases and J dropped 2 bases, with 11 bases sitting between them. This CDR3 has 14 residues. CDR3 bases: TGTGCCAGCAGTTCGGGGGGGGAGAACTATGGCTACACCTTC. Encoded protein: CASSSGGENYGYTF.

This clone was counted between two and nine times. This chain links TRBV10-3 with TRBJ2-2; weak D call: TRBD2 (6 bases). The CDR3 runs to 16 residues. CDR1 and CDR2 (germline): ENHRY, SYGVKD. Trimming removed 0 bases from V and 1 base from J, with 9 bases in between. The CDR3 DNA reads as TGTGCCATCAGTGAGTCGGGGCGGGGGAACACCGGGGAGCTGTTTTTT. Protein sequence: CAISESGRGNTGELFF.

The chain combines TRBV4-3 with TRBJ2-1, with 9 bases matching TRBD2. The CDR3 has 15 residues. V lost 4 bases, J lost 7 bases, and 8 bases stayed unmatched. Germline V lookup: CDR1 LGHNA, CDR2 YSLEER. This chain's CDR3 is CASSPSSGSRNEQFF. In DNA form, the CDR3 reads TGCGCCAGCAGCCCGAGTAGCGGGAGTCGAAATGAGCAGTTCTTC.

The chain recombines TRBV29-1 with TRBJ2-1; TRBD1 is a possible D gene (6 bases). Germline loops: CDR1 SQVTM, CDR2 ANQGSEA. CDR3 length equals 15 residues. V was cut by 0 bases and J by 2 bases, with 11 bases left in between. The CDR3 here is CSVEDDRQTYNEQFF. The CDR3 DNA follows: TGCAGCGTTGAAGATGACAGGCAGACCTACAATGAGCAGTTCTTC.

In its sample, this clone was seen a few times. The chain couples TRBV10-3 to TRBJ1-5; D gene unclear. Germline CDR1 is ENHRY and CDR2 is SYGVKD. The CDR3 runs 15 residues. V was pared by 6 bases and J by 3 bases, with 15 bases between. In DNA form, the CDR3 reads TGTGCCATCAGCGACATCGACCGTCCCAATCAGCCCCAGCATTTT. Its translation: CAISDIDRPNQPQHF.

V usage is TRBV5-6 and J usage is TRBJ1-4; TRBD1 aligns across 11 bases. Trimming removed 4 bases from V and 0 bases from J; junction bases left unmatched: 11. Germline lookup yields CDR1 SGHDT and CDR2 YYEEEE. This CDR3 has 19 residues. As DNA, the CDR3 is TGTGCCAGCAGCCGTAGGACAGGGGGCACTTCCCCAACTAATGAAAAACTGTTTTTT. It codes for CASSRRTGGTSPTNEKLFF.

The CDR3 reads CASSHPTGGQREQYF. The CDR3 bases are TGTGCCAGCTCCCACCCGACAGGGGGTCAGCGCGAGCAGTACTTC. The chain employs TRBV18 and TRBJ2-7; 9 nucleotides agree with TRBD1. The CDR3 totals 15 residues. The V gene's germline CDR1 is KGHSH and CDR2 LQKENI. The V and J ends lost 6 bases and 6 bases, in that order; junction bases with no gene match: 12.

The chain joins TRBV7-2 to TRBJ1-2, with D perhaps TRBD1 (5 bases). The CDR3 is made up of 13 amino acids. CDR1 is SGHTA, CDR2 FQGNSA, per germline. V lost 1 base to trimming and J lost 2 bases, with 5 bases between them. The CDR3 nucleotides read TGTGCCAGCAGCTTAGGACAGAACTATGGCTACACCTTC. Its protein product is CASSLGQNYGYTF.

CDR3 residues: CASRGLSGRTEAFF. Written as DNA, the CDR3 is TGCGCCAGCAGAGGGCTCTCGGGGAGGACTGAAGCTTTCTTT. The V gene is TRBV5-1, the J gene TRBJ1-1; D remains unclear. CDR1 SGHRS and CDR2 YFSETQ come from the germline V gene. V lost 5 bases to trimming and J lost 5 bases, with 16 bases between them. CDR3 size: 14 residues. Full variable domain (outside the CDR3, taken from reference TRBV5-1 and TRBJ1-1): KAGVTQTPRYLIKTRGQQVTLSCSPISGHRSVSWYQQTPGQGLQFLFEYFSETQRNKGNFPGRFSGRQFSNSRSEMNVSTLELGDSALYLCASRGLSGRTEAFFGQGTRLTVV.

The V and J genes are TRBV28 and TRBJ1-1; no clear D gene. V shed 3 bases and J shed 6 bases, with 8 bases lying between them. In germline, CDR1 is MDHEN, CDR2 SYDVKM. This CDR3 has 12 residues. CDR3: CASSFFLAEAFF. The DNA of the CDR3 is TGTGCCAGCAGTTTTTTTCTTGCTGAAGCTTTCTTT. Together with reference TRBV28 and TRBJ1-1, the CDR3 gives the full variable domain: DVKVTQSSRYLVKRTGEKVFLECVQDMDHENMFWYRQDPGLGLRLIYFSYDVKMKEKGDIPEGYSVSREKKERFSLILESASTNQTSMYLCASSFFLAEAFFGQGTRLTVV.

The rearrangement uses TRBV9 and TRBJ2-6; 11 positions agree with TRBD2. Unmatched junction bases numbered 5, after V lost 0 bases and J lost 0 bases. Germline loops: CDR1 SGDLS, CDR2 YYNGEE. This CDR3 has 19 amino acids. CDR3 residues: CASSVGLAGGYSGANVLTF. CDR3 DNA: TGTGCCAGCAGCGTAGGGCTAGCGGGAGGTTACTCTGGGGCCAACGTCCTGACTTTC. Looking up the rest from reference TRBV9 and TRBJ2-6 gives the full variable domain: DSGVTQTPKHLITATGQRVTLRCSPRSGDLSVYWYQQSLDQGLQFLIQYYNGEERAKGNILERFSAQQFPDLHSELNLSSLELGDSALYFCASSVGLAGGYSGANVLTFGAGSRLTVL.

The chain links TRBV2 to TRBJ1-3; D uncertain. CDR1 is SNHLY, CDR2 FYNNEI, per germline. V lost 3 bases to trimming and J lost 0 bases, with 6 bases between them. This CDR3 comprises 14 residues. CDR3 amino acids: CASSDAGSGNTIYF. DNA for the CDR3: TGTGCCAGCAGTGACGCAGGCTCTGGAAACACCATATATTTT. Full variable domain (rest looked up from reference TRBV2 and TRBJ1-3): EPEVTQTPSHQVTQMGQEVILRCVPISNHLYFYWYRQILGQKVEFLVSFYNNEISEKSEIFDDQFSVERPDGSNFTLKIRSTKLEDSAMYFCASSDAGSGNTIYFGEGSWLTVV.

The chain recombines TRBV27 with TRBJ1-4; 7 bases map to TRBD1. CDR1 MNHEY and CDR2 SMNVEV come from the germline V gene (reference sequence). CDR3 length: 14 amino acids. The V and J ends lost 5 bases and 8 bases, in that order; junction bases with no gene match: 8. The CDR3 region has the DNA TGTGCCAGCAGTCTCCGACAGGGTTGGGAAAAACTGTTTTTT. Amino acid sequence: CASSLRQGWEKLFF.